This T cell receptor beta chain was profiled in a study of early T cells in non-severe SARS-CoV-2 infection. One entry per CDR3 protein, called by TCRdb with MiXCR from the 5' RACE reads. The sample has 35,000 to 45,000 distinct CDR3 sequences, 4.5% to 7.5% seen once. Germline values: CDR1 SGHTA, CDR2 FQGNSA. Trimming cost V 5 bases and J 7 bases; bases outside gene matches: 4. The CDR3 length is 14 residues. This clonotype was recorded a few times. The J gene is TRBJ2-1, the V gene TRBV7-2; 11 bases match TRBD2. This TCR was recovered from an adult who was a healthcare worker with PCR-confirmed SARS-CoV-2 infection or an uninfected control (not recorded which). Sequencing was performed on whole blood. Written as DNA, the CDR3 is TGTGCCAGCAGCCCAAGGACTAGCGGGAATGAGCAGTTCTTC. This codes for CASSPRTSGNEQFF.